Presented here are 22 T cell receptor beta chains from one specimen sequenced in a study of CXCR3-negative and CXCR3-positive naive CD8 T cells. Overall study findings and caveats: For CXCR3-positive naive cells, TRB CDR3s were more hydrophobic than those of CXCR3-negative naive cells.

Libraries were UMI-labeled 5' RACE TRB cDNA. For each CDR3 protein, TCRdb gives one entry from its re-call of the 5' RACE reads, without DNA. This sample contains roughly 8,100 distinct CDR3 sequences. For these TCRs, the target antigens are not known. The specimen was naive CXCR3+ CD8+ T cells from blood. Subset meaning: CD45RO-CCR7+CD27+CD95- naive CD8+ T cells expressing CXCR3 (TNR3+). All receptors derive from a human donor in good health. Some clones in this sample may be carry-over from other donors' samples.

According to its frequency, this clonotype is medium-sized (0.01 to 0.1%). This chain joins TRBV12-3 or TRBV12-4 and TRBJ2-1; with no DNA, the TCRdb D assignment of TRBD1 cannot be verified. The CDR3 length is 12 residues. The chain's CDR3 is CASTPGYNEQFF.

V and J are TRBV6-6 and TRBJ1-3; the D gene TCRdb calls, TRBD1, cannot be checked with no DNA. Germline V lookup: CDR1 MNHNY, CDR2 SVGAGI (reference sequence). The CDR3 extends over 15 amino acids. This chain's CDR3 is CASSPTALSGNTIYF.

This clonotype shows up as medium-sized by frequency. The CDR3 sequence: CASSFGGGNEQFF. The V call is TRBV27, the J call TRBJ2-1; no DNA is available, so the TRBD1 call from TCRdb remains unchecked. From germline, CDR1 is MNHEY and CDR2 SMNVEV (reference sequence). CDR3 length: 13 residues.

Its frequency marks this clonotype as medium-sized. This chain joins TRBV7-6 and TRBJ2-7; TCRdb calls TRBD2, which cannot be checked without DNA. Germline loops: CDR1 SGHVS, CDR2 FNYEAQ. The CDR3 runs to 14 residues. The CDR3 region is CASSPGEGPYEQYF.

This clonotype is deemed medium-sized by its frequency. The CDR3 reads CASSGLADEQYF. The chain uses TRBV5-1 and TRBJ2-7; TCRdb's D gene call, TRBD2, goes unchecked for lack of DNA. The CDR3 has 12 amino acids. CDR1 is SGHRS and CDR2 is YFSETQ in the germline V gene.

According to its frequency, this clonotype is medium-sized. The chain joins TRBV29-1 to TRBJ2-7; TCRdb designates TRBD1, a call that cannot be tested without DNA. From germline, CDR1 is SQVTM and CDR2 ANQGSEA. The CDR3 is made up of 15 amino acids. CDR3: CSALSPPGQPYEQYF.

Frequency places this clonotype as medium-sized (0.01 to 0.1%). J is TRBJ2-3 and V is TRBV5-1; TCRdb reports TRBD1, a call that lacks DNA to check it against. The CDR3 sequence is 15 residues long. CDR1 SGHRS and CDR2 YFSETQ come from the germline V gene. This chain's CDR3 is CASSLGGFYTDTQYF.

The CDR3 is CASSTSSGQIYEQYF. The V gene is TRBV19, the J gene TRBJ2-7; TCRdb's D call, TRBD1, is unchecked because there is no DNA. Germline V gene sequence: CDR1 LNHDA, CDR2 SQIVND (reference sequence). The CDR3 consists of 15 residues.

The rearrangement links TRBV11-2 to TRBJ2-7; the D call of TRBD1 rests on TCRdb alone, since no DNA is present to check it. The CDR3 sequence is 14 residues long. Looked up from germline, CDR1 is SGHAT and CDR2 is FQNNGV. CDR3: CASSRRDTAYEQYF.

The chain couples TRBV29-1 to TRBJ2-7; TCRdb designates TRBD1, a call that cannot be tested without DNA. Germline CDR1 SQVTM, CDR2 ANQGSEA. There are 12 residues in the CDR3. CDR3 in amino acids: CSVDQGDYEQYF.

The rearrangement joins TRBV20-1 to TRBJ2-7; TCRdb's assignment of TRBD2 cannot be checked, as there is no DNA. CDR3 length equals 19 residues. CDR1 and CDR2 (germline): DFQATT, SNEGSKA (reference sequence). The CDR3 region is CSASTVAGARPPLSYEQYF.

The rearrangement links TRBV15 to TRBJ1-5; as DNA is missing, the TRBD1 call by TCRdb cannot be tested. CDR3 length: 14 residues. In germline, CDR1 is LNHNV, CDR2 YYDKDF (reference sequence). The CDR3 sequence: CATSTGTANQPQHF.

The CDR3 sequence is CSARGWEGRETQYF. The rearrangement joins TRBV20-1 to TRBJ2-5; TCRdb returns TRBD2, unconfirmable since there is no DNA. CDR3 size: 14 residues. CDR1 and CDR2 from the germline V gene are DFQATT and SNEGSKA (reference sequence).

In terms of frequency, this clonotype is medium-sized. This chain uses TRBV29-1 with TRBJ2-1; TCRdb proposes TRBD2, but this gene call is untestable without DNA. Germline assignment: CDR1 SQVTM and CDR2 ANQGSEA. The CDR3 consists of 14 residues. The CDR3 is CSGLAGVTYNEQFF.

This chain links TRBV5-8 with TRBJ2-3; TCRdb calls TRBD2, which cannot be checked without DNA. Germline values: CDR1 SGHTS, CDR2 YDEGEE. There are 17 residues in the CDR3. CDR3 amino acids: CASSLAGGGAGTDTQYF.

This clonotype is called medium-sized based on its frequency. The CDR3 spells CATSTSTGELFF. J is TRBJ2-2 and V is TRBV15. The V gene's germline CDR1 is LNHNV and CDR2 YYDKDF (reference sequence). The CDR3 covers 12 residues.

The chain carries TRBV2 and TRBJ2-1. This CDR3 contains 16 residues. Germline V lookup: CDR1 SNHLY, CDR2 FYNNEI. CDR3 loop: CASSENRGSSHNEQFF.

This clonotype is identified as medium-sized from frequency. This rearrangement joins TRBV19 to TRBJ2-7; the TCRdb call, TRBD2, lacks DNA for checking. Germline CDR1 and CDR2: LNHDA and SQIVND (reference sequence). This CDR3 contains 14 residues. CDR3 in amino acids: CASSIGSGSYEQYF.

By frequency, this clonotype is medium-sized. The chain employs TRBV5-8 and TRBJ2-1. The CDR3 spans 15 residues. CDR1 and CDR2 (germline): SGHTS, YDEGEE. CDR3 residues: CASSLYRSSYNEQFF.

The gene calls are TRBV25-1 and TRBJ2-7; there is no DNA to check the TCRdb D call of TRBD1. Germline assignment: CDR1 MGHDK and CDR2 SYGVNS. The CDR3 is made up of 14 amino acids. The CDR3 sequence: CASSDWRAPYQQYF.

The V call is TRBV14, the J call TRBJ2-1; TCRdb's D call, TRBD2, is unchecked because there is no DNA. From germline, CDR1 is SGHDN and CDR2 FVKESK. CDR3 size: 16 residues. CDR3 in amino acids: CASSQDDYIAGNEQFF.

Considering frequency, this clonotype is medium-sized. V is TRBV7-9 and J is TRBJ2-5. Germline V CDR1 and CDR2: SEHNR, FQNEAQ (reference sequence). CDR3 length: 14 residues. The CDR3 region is CASSGPLGRETQYF.